These 27 T cell receptor beta chains share one sample of origin, sequenced in a study of blood T cell repertoires in COVID-19. Clones were read by immunoSEQ multiplex PCR, and TCRdb kept only the in-frame ones, dropping some. The sample yields around 130,000 clones, almost 85% seen once. Sequencing was performed on PBMCs or T cells enriched from blood (not recorded which). These receptors all come from a woman aged 45-60 years with acute COVID-19.

The CDR3 nucleotides are TGTGCCAGTAGTATTTCAGGGGGAAACTACGAGCAGTACTTC. It specifies CASSISGGNYEQYF. The genes are TRBV19 and TRBJ2-7; 7 nucleotides line up with TRBD1. CDR3 size: 14 residues. V shed 3 bases and J 3 bases; nucleotides not matched to a gene: 5. CDR1 and CDR2 (germline): LNHDA, SQIVND (reference sequence).

The chain uses TRBV5-1 and TRBJ1-3; D possibly corresponds to TRBD1 (6 bases). Germline CDR1 reads SGHRS; CDR2 reads YFSETQ. This CDR3 spans 16 amino acids. V was pared by 4 bases and J by 0 bases, with 14 bases between. This CDR3 is CASSISGDISGNTIYF. The CDR3 bases are TGCGCCAGCAGCATTTCAGGGGACATCTCTGGAAACACCATATATTTT. Looking up the rest from reference TRBV5-1 and TRBJ1-3 gives the full variable domain: KAGVTQTPRYLIKTRGQQVTLSCSPISGHRSVSWYQQTPGQGLQFLFEYFSETQRNKGNFPGRFSGRQFSNSRSEMNVSTLELGDSALYLCASSISGDISGNTIYFGEGSWLTVV.

The chain links TRBV5-1 to TRBJ2-1, with TRBD2 matching over 14 bases. This CDR3 has 15 residues. V gave up 4 bases and J gave up 12 bases; unmatched junction bases: 9. CDR1 SGHRS and CDR2 YFSETQ come from the germline V gene. CDR3 nucleotides: TGCGCCAGCAGCCTCGAAGGACTAGCGGGAGGTGGGCAGTTCTTC. Translating it yields CASSLEGLAGGGQFF.

The chain's CDR3 is CASSITSGADYSYEQYF. CDR3 bases: TGTGCCAGTAGTATTACTAGCGGAGCAGACTACTCCTACGAGCAGTACTTC. J is TRBJ2-7 and V is TRBV19; 8 bases align to TRBD2. V was clipped by 3 bases and J by 0 bases; unmatched bases: 10. The germline CDR1 and CDR2 sequences are LNHDA and SQIVND (reference sequence). The CDR3 covers 17 residues.

The chain uses TRBV4-1 and TRBJ1-2, with D possibly matching TRBD1 (5 bases). The ends were cut back, 1 base at V and 6 bases at J, with 18 bases in the middle. The CDR3 is made up of 16 amino acids. Looked up from germline, CDR1 is MGHRA and CDR2 is YSYEKL. CDR3 loop: CASSQGTHGGFNGYTF. The DNA of the CDR3 is TGCGCCAGCAGCCAAGGAACGCACGGGGGGTTCAATGGCTACACCTTC.

The chain is built from TRBV7-2 and TRBJ2-1; possible D gene TRBD1, 6 bases. Germline-derived CDR1 and CDR2 are SGHTA and FQGNSA. Between the trimmed V and J ends, which lost 0 bases and 0 bases, there was a span of 6 bases. The CDR3 runs 15 residues. CDR3 DNA sequence: TGTGCCAGCAGCTTAGCCAGGGGCTCCTACAATGAGCAGTTCTTC. This translates into CASSLARGSYNEQFF.

This chain uses TRBV12-3 or TRBV12-4 with TRBJ1-2; 7 bases line up with TRBD1. V lost 4 bases, J lost 4 bases, and 3 bases stayed unmatched. This CDR3 comprises 13 residues. The CDR3 DNA sequence: TGTGCCAGCAGTTGGGACAGCGCCTATGGCTACACCTTC. It codes for CASSWDSAYGYTF.

The chain uses TRBV30 and TRBJ1-2; 7 bases map to TRBD1. J was trimmed by 6 bases and V by 3 bases; bases with no gene match: 16. There are 16 residues in the CDR3. CDR1 is GTSNPN, CDR2 SVGIG, per germline (reference sequence). CDR3 in amino acids: CAWSEGFGRGIDGYTF. For the CDR3, the DNA is TGTGCCTGGAGCGAGGGGTTCGGCAGGGGGATCGATGGCTACACCTTC.

The rearrangement uses TRBV29-1 and TRBJ1-4; TRBD1 aligns across 8 bases. Trimming took 4 bases from V and 0 from J; bases not matched to a gene: 4. The germline CDR1 and CDR2 sequences are SQVTM and ANQGSEA. This CDR3 comprises 15 residues. The CDR3 DNA follows: TGCAGCGTTGTCGCAGGGGGCTCAACTAATGAAAAACTGTTTTTT. Translated, it gives CSVVAGGSTNEKLFF.

The CDR3 bases are TGTGCCAGCAGAAACGGGATTTTCTACAATGAGCAGTTCTTC. This codes for CASRNGIFYNEQFF. J is TRBJ2-1 and V is TRBV6-5; a weak D match, TRBD2 (5 bases). Trimming stripped 6 bases from V and 3 bases from J, with 12 bases between. This CDR3 is built from 14 residues. Per the germline V gene, CDR1 is MNHEY and CDR2 is SVGAGI.

The chain uses TRBV2 and TRBJ2-7, with D unclear. Trimming shortened V by 4 bases and J by 6 bases, and 10 bases separated the two germline ends. The CDR3 spans 12 residues. Per the germline V gene, CDR1 is SNHLY and CDR2 is FYNNEI. The CDR3 loop is CASSVEVGEQYF. CDR3 DNA: TGTGCCAGCAGTGTTGAGGTGGGCGAGCAGTACTTC.

The chain links TRBV6-2 or TRBV6-3 to TRBJ2-2, with 8 bases aligning to TRBD2. The CDR3 extends over 15 amino acids. With 6 bases clipped from V and 1 base from J, the junction kept 4 bases outside the gene matches. The V gene's germline CDR1 is MNHEY and CDR2 SVGEGT. The CDR3 here is CASSLSGMNTGELFF. CDR3 nucleotide sequence: TGTGCCAGCAGCCTTAGCGGGATGAACACCGGGGAGCTGTTTTTT.

The chain employs TRBV7-2 and TRBJ2-1; perhaps TRBD1 as D (5 bases). Trimming stripped 3 bases from V and 14 bases from J, with 14 bases between. The CDR3 loop spans 12 amino acids. Germline V gene sequence: CDR1 SGHTA, CDR2 FQGNSA. The CDR3 sequence: CASSFEDTNKFF. CDR3 in DNA: TGTGCCAGCAGCTTCGAGGACACCAATAAGTTCTTC.

J is TRBJ1-2 and V is TRBV5-6; 9 nucleotides match TRBD1. The CDR3 consists of 14 residues. V shed 3 bases and J 7 bases; nucleotides not matched to a gene: 7. In germline, CDR1 is SGHDT, CDR2 YYEEEE. The CDR3 DNA follows: TGTGCCAGCAGCTCGTCACAGGGGGCTATTGGCTACACCTTC. Translating it yields CASSSSQGAIGYTF.

This clone was observed a few times. The chain is built from TRBV5-6 and TRBJ2-5; the D gene is possibly TRBD1 (6 bases). Trimming cost V 3 bases and J 3 bases, with 6 bases left between them. From germline, CDR1 is SGHDT and CDR2 YYEEEE. The CDR3 is 12 residues long. CDR3 nucleotides: TGTGCCAGCAGCTGGACAGAAGAGACCCAGTACTTC. The encoded protein is CASSWTEETQYF.

CDR3 DNA sequence: TGTGCCAGCAGCACGCGAACCACAGATACGCAGTATTTT. It is translated as CASSTRTTDTQYF. This chain links TRBV9 with TRBJ2-3; no definite D call. The CDR3 runs to 13 residues. CDR1 is SGDLS, CDR2 YYNGEE, per germline. Trimming shortened V by 4 bases and J by 2 bases, and 8 bases separated the two germline ends.

This chain uses TRBV19 with TRBJ1-2; D call uncertain. This CDR3 has 12 amino acids. CDR1 LNHDA and CDR2 SQIVND come from the germline V gene (reference sequence). V lost 5 bases and J 4 bases, leaving 8 bases between the germline ends. The CDR3 bases are TGTGCCAGTAGTGTAAACAGCTATGGCTACACCTTC. Translating it yields CASSVNSYGYTF.

V gene TRBV6-5 combines with J gene TRBJ2-1, with TRBD1 identical over 10 bases. The CDR3 loop spans 14 amino acids. Germline CDR1 MNHEY, CDR2 SVGAGI. The J segment lost 5 bases and the V segment lost 7 bases, leaving 5 bases of the junction unmatched. CDR3 amino acids: CASNDGTGDNEQFF. As DNA, the CDR3 is TGTGCCAGCAACGACGGGACAGGGGACAATGAGCAGTTCTTC.

This rearrangement joins TRBV5-1 to TRBJ1-4; TRBD1 might be the D (5 bases). The length of the CDR3 is 14 residues. V was cut by 3 bases and J by 7 bases, with 13 bases left in between. The germline CDR1 and CDR2 sequences are SGHRS and YFSETQ. The chain's CDR3 is CASSSSGGSEKLFF. Written as DNA, the CDR3 is TGCGCCAGCAGCTCCTCGGGGGGGAGTGAAAAACTGTTTTTT.

The chain has TRBV15 and TRBJ2-1; D might be TRBD2 (5 bases). V dropped 7 bases and J dropped 0 bases, with 10 bases sitting between them. This CDR3 is 14 amino acids long. Germline V gene data show CDR1 as LNHNV and CDR2 as YYDKDF (reference sequence). The CDR3 here is CATMAGRSYNEQFF. DNA for the CDR3: TGTGCCACCATGGCGGGTCGCTCCTACAATGAGCAGTTCTTC.

The rearrangement links TRBV7-3 to TRBJ1-1, with TRBD1 identical over 9 bases. Germline CDR1 and CDR2: SGHTA and FQGTGA. CDR3 size: 13 residues. J gave up 3 bases and V 5 bases, and 1 base lay outside the gene matches. CDR3 sequence reads: CASSRQGDTEAFF. In DNA form, the CDR3 reads TGTGCCAGCAGCAGACAGGGGGACACTGAAGCTTTCTTT.

This rearrangement joins TRBV5-6 to TRBJ1-2, with D maybe TRBD1 (6 bases). This CDR3 region has 14 residues. The ends were cut back, 1 base at V and 0 bases at J, with 7 bases in the middle. Germline loops: CDR1 SGHDT, CDR2 YYEEEE. The CDR3 bases are TGTGCCAGCAGCTTGAGGACAGCTAACTATGGCTACACCTTC. Translated, it gives CASSLRTANYGYTF.

J is TRBJ1-5 and V is TRBV28, with a weak D call TRBD1 (6 bases). There are 15 residues in the CDR3. Germline CDR1 MDHEN, CDR2 SYDVKM. Trimming stripped 6 bases from V and 6 bases from J, with 18 bases between. The CDR3 DNA reads as TGTGCCAGCAGGCCGACAGGCAGACAAGGTCAGCCCCAGCATTTT. Amino acids: CASRPTGRQGQPQHF.

The rearrangement joins TRBV30 to TRBJ2-5; no clear D. The V end lost 3 bases, the J end lost 7 bases, and 18 bases lay between the germline ends. Germline V gives CDR1 GTSNPN, CDR2 SVGIG (reference sequence). The CDR3 has 14 residues. CDR3 DNA: TGTGCCTGGAGGATTACCGGGTCCAAAGGGACCCAGTACTTC. Translation: CAWRITGSKGTQYF.

This chain connects TRBV2 to TRBJ2-2; no reliable D call. The germline CDR1 and CDR2 sequences are SNHLY and FYNNEI. The CDR3 has 12 amino acids. The ends were cut back, 7 bases at V and 6 bases at J, with 9 bases in the middle. The CDR3 loop is CASKVRSGELFF. CDR3 in DNA: TGTGCCAGCAAAGTCCGGTCCGGGGAGCTGTTTTTT.

V usage is TRBV12-3 or TRBV12-4 and J usage is TRBJ1-5; D might be TRBD1 (5 bases). V dropped 6 bases and J dropped 5 bases, with 11 bases sitting between them. The CDR3 has 13 residues. CDR3 sequence (DNA): TGTGCCAGCAGACCCCGGGGGGATCAGCCCCAGCATTTT. Its protein product is CASRPRGDQPQHF.

This clone was recorded only once. CDR3 bases: TGTGCCAGCAGCTTAGCCACAGTTACCTACGAGCAGTACTTC. It codes for CASSLATVTYEQYF. The chain has TRBV11-3 and TRBJ2-7; no clear D. The V end lost 1 base, the J end lost 2 bases, and 9 bases lay between the germline ends. The germline V gene has CDR1 SGHNT and CDR2 YENEEA. This CDR3 is 14 amino acids long.